A selection of T cell receptor beta chains follows, all from one sample in a study of radiotherapy plus CTLA-4 blockade in lung cancer. Generated by immunoSEQ multiplex PCR, the TCRdb table keeps only in-frame clones and is missing some. In the table there are approximately 60,000 clones, around 77% of which are singletons. The source was peripheral blood, collected from a patient treated with radiotherapy plus ipilimumab. All receptors derive from a human donor with non-small cell lung cancer who had a complete response to radiotherapy plus ipilimumab. The CDR3 runs from the conserved cysteine through the conserved F or W. The D gene is left open where the match is weak. Where a row states a size, it is once, few, many or the class of an expanded clone; other rows omit it.

v_gene	j_gene	abundance	d_gene	CDR3nt	CDR3aa
TRBV6-5	TRBJ1-2	NA	NA	TGTGCCAGCAGTAGGACTTCCGGGTATGGCTACACCTTC	CASSRTSGYGYTF
TRBV7-2	TRBJ2-2	NA	NA	TGTGCCAGCAGTGGCCTGGGTGGCACCGGGGAGCTGTTTTTT	CASSGLGGTGELFF
TRBV11-3	TRBJ1-1	NA	NA	TGTGCCAGCAGACAACAAGTGAACACTGAAGCTTTCTTT	CASRQQVNTEAFF
TRBV6-5	TRBJ1-5	NA	TRBD1	TGTGCCAGCAGTGCTAGACAGGGCCGATTACCCCAGCATTTT	CASSARQGRLPQHF
TRBV6-1	TRBJ1-2	NA	NA	TGTGCCAGCAGTAAGCCGGATGGCTATGGCTACACCTTC	CASSKPDGYGYTF
TRBV19	TRBJ2-3	few	NA	TGTGCCAGTATGAAGGGACGGAGCACAGATACGCAGTATTTT	CASMKGRSTDTQYF
TRBV14	TRBJ2-3	few	TRBD1	TGTGCCAGCAGCCCGAGGGACAGGGGGCGAAATACGCAGTATTTT	CASSPRDRGRNTQYF
TRBV5-6	TRBJ2-5	few	TRBD2	TGTGCCAGCAGCTCCGGGGGAGGGCAAGAGACCCAGTACTTC	CASSSGGGQETQYF
TRBV2	TRBJ2-4	NA	TRBD1	TGTGCCAGCAGTGAAAGTGTCGGCAGGGGGTTGGACAAAAACATTCAGTACTTC	CASSESVGRGLDKNIQYF
TRBV6-5	TRBJ1-2	NA	NA	TGTGCCAGCAGTCCCGCCGGCTATGGCTACACCTTC	CASSPAGYGYTF
TRBV10-3	TRBJ2-7	NA	NA	TGTGCCATCAGTGGGCAGGGAGGTGGCATTCGCGAGCAGTACTTC	CAISGQGGGIREQYF
TRBV11-3	TRBJ2-3	NA	TRBD2	TGTGCCAGCAGCTTGGACGGTCCGGGACTAGCGGGTCTCACAGATACGCAGTATTTT	CASSLDGPGLAGLTDTQYF
TRBV27	TRBJ1-2	NA	NA	TGTGCCAGCAGTGCCGAAGGCCGATATGGCTACACCTTC	CASSAEGRYGYTF
TRBV4-1	TRBJ1-3	NA	NA	TGCGCCAGCAGCCAAGATGGGGCGTCCGGAAACACCATATATTTT	CASSQDGASGNTIYF
TRBV2	TRBJ1-1	NA	NA	TGTGCCAGCAGTGAATGGGAGGGAGTGGTGACTGAAGCTTTCTTT	CASSEWEGVVTEAFF
TRBV2	TRBJ2-1	NA	NA	TGTGCCAGCAAGGGGTTGGACACCTACAATGAGCAGTTCTTC	CASKGLDTYNEQFF
TRBV7-2	TRBJ2-1	NA	TRBD2	TGTGCCAGCAGCTTAAGACAACTAGCGGTCCCCAATGAGCAGTTCTTC	CASSLRQLAVPNEQFF
TRBV9	TRBJ1-5	NA	NA	TGTGCCAGCAGCGTAGGATCAGGGGACAATCAGCCCCAGCATTTT	CASSVGSGDNQPQHF
TRBV5-1	TRBJ2-3	once	TRBD2	TGCGCCAGCAGCTGGACTAGCGGGGGCGCAGATACGCAGTATTTT	CASSWTSGGADTQYF
TRBV2	TRBJ1-5	NA	NA	TGTGCCAGCAGTGAAGCTTCTGTTTGGGGGACTAGCAATCAGCCCCAGCATTTT	CASSEASVWGTSNQPQHF
TRBV30	TRBJ2-7	NA	TRBD2	TGTGCCTTCTCAAGACAGCGGGGGGTGTACGAGCAGTACTTC	CAFSRQRGVYEQYF
TRBV2	TRBJ2-6	NA	NA	TGTGCCAGCAACTCCGGAGTTTACTCTGGGGCCAACGTCCTGACTTTC	CASNSGVYSGANVLTF
TRBV9	TRBJ2-4	NA	TRBD2	TGTGCCAGCAGCGTAGCTACGGGGGAGGGTGGGCACATTCAGTACTTC	CASSVATGEGGHIQYF
TRBV7-9	TRBJ1-1	NA	NA	TGTGCCAGCAGACTAACAGGGCGCGGGGACACTGAAGCTTTCTTT	CASRLTGRGDTEAFF
TRBV12-5	TRBJ2-7	NA	NA	TGTGCTAGTGGTCCCCCTCAGGGAGGAGAGCAGTACTTC	CASGPPQGGEQYF
TRBV11-2	TRBJ2-2	NA	NA	TGTGCCAGCAGCTTAATCCGTAGTCTAGGGGCCGGGGAGCTGTTTTTT	CASSLIRSLGAGELFF
TRBV29-1	TRBJ1-1	NA	NA	TGCAGCGTTGATGGGGGGGACTTGAACACTGAAGCTTTCTTT	CSVDGGDLNTEAFF
TRBV4-1	TRBJ1-1	once	NA	TGCGCCAGCAGCCAAGAGGGCTTTCGGGACACTGAAGCTTTCTTT	CASSQEGFRDTEAFF
TRBV11-2	TRBJ2-1	NA	NA	TGTGCCAGCAGCTTCCAGCCGTCGGGAATTAGAATAGACAATGAGCAGTTCTTC	CASSFQPSGIRIDNEQFF
TRBV6-5	TRBJ2-1	NA	NA	TGTGCCAGCAGTTTAGACGACAATGAGCAGTTCTTC	CASSLDDNEQFF
TRBV18	TRBJ1-2	once	TRBD1	TGTGCCAGCTCACCCGATCACAGGGGGGATGGCTACACCTTC	CASSPDHRGDGYTF
TRBV7-6	TRBJ2-1	NA	TRBD2	TGTGCCAGCAGTCCCGAAGCGGGAGGGTACATCAATGAGCAGTTCTTC	CASSPEAGGYINEQFF
TRBV6-5	TRBJ2-1	NA	NA	TGTGCCAGCAGTTACTCGGGGGCTACGGACCTTAATGAGCAGTTCTTC	CASSYSGATDLNEQFF
TRBV6-6	TRBJ1-1	NA	NA	TGTGCCAGCAGTTGGGCAGCTGAAGCTTTCTTT	CASSWAAEAFF
TRBV7-9	TRBJ1-2	NA	TRBD1	TGTGCCAGCAGCCACCCCCCCGGGACAGGGATACGAGATGGCTACACCTTC	CASSHPPGTGIRDGYTF
TRBV5-1	TRBJ2-1	NA	NA	TGCGCCAGCAGCGCACAGAGCGATGAGCAGTTCTTC	CASSAQSDEQFF
TRBV30	TRBJ2-2	NA	TRBD1	TGTGCCTGGAGTAGGGGGACAGGCGTCTTTCGGGACACCGGGGAGCTGTTTTTT	CAWSRGTGVFRDTGELFF
TRBV2	TRBJ2-3	NA	NA	TGTGCCAGCCCAGAGGGGGCTAGCGGGGATACGCAGTATTTT	CASPEGASGDTQYF
TRBV30	TRBJ1-4	NA	NA	TGTGCCTGGACTGGGGGGATGAGTGAAAAACTGTTTTTT	CAWTGGMSEKLFF
TRBV5-1	TRBJ2-5	NA	NA	TGCGCCAGCAGCTTGGAAGAGACCCAGTACTTC	CASSLEETQYF
TRBV18	TRBJ2-1	NA	TRBD2	TGTGCCAGCTCACTGCTCGGGGGGAATCGGTTCTTC	CASSLLGGNRFF
TRBV7-9	TRBJ2-3	NA	NA	TGTGCCAGCAGCTTAGACGGCGGGGGCGCAGATACGCAGTATTTT	CASSLDGGGADTQYF
TRBV4-1	TRBJ1-5	NA	NA	TGCGCCAGCAGCCAAGATAGCCCCAGGGGTAGCAATCAGCCCCAGCATTTT	CASSQDSPRGSNQPQHF
TRBV12-2	TRBJ1-4	few	NA	TGTGCAAGTCGCTTAGAAGCAGGTAATGAAAAACTGTTTTTT	CASRLEAGNEKLFF
TRBV6-1	TRBJ2-7	NA	NA	TGTGCCAGTGGAGGGCCGGAGTACGAGCAGTACTTC	CASGGPEYEQYF
TRBV7-2	TRBJ1-2	NA	NA	TGTGCCAGCAGAATATCAGGCTCGGCAGCGACTAACTATGGCTACACCTTC	CASRISGSAATNYGYTF
TRBV6-1	TRBJ2-5	once	NA	TGTGCCGGCAGGCGGTCGGGACAAGAGACCCAGTACTTC	CAGRRSGQETQYF
TRBV5-6	TRBJ1-5	NA	NA	TGTGCCAGCACCACCAGGGGTAATCAGCCCCAGCATTTT	CASTTRGNQPQHF
TRBV11-2	TRBJ2-2	NA	NA	TGTGCCAGCAGCCCGCGACGGAACACCGGGGAGCTGTTTTTT	CASSPRRNTGELFF
TRBV18	TRBJ2-7	NA	TRBD1	TGTGCCAGCTCGCCCGGGGACAGGCCCTACGAGCAGTACTTC	CASSPGDRPYEQYF
TRBV4-3	TRBJ1-6	NA	NA	TGCGCCAGCAGCCAAGAGGCCAGGGCCAATTCACCCCTCCACTTT	CASSQEARANSPLHF
TRBV4-3	TRBJ1-4	NA	NA	TGCGCCAGCAGCCAAGATAGGATGCTCGACGAAAAACTGTTTTTT	CASSQDRMLDEKLFF
TRBV19	TRBJ1-6	medium-sized	NA	TGTGCCAGTAGTTTCAGGGATTCACCCCTCCACTTT	CASSFRDSPLHF
TRBV6-1	TRBJ2-2	medium-sized	NA	TGTGCCAGCAGTGAAAGTACACGGGGGACCGGGGAGCTGTTTTTT	CASSESTRGTGELFF
TRBV7-9	TRBJ2-5	NA	NA	TGTGCCAGCAGCTTGGGCTTGGGGCAAGAGACCCAGTACTTC	CASSLGLGQETQYF
TRBV7-2	TRBJ1-3	once	NA	TGTGCCAGCAGCCCCCAGACAGGTTCTGGAAACACCATATATTTT	CASSPQTGSGNTIYF
TRBV7-9	TRBJ2-1	few	TRBD2	TGTGCCAGCAGCTTGGGGACTACCAACAATGAGCAGTTCTTC	CASSLGTTNNEQFF
TRBV14	TRBJ2-5	NA	TRBD2	TGTGCCAGCAGCCGCCGACTAGCGGGAGCCCAAGAGACCCAGTACTTC	CASSRRLAGAQETQYF
TRBV11-2	TRBJ1-2	NA	TRBD1	TGTGCCAGCAGCTCATGGACAGGGTATGGCTACACCTTC	CASSSWTGYGYTF